Shown below are 26 T cell receptor beta chains from a single sample sequenced in a study of shared clonotypes between healthy human individuals. This table comes from immunoSEQ multiplex PCR, and its TCRdb copy is limited to in-frame clones, with some not included. The repertoire holds about 1.5 million clones, with 95% to 99% as singletons. The specimen sequenced was naive CD4+ T cells sorted from blood. Subset indicated: CD45RA+ positively selected. These receptor sequences come from a man aged 30 to 45 in good health.

The chain uses TRBV29-1 and TRBJ1-5; 7 nucleotides match TRBD1. With V trimmed by 4 bases and J by 0 bases, 3 bases remained unmatched. This CDR3 spans 14 amino acids. Germline CDR1 reads SQVTM; CDR2 reads ANQGSEA. The CDR3 is CSVGGTDSNQPQHF. For the CDR3, the DNA is TGCAGCGTTGGAGGGACAGATAGCAATCAGCCCCAGCATTTT.

This chain joins TRBV13 and TRBJ2-7, with TRBD2 matching over 10 bases. This CDR3 contains 14 residues. With 6 bases clipped from V and 2 bases from J, the junction kept 4 bases outside the gene matches. Germline-derived CDR1 and CDR2 are PRHDT and FYEKMQ (reference sequence). The CDR3 nucleotides are TGTGCCAGCAGAGTTAGCGGGAGGACCTACGAGCAGTACTTC. It codes for CASRVSGRTYEQYF.

V is TRBV28 and J is TRBJ2-7, with D unresolved. CDR3 size: 12 residues. Deletions cut 5 bases from V and 2 bases from J, with 7 bases between. The germline CDR1 and CDR2 sequences are MDHEN and SYDVKM. CDR3 residues: CASSPITYEQYF. The CDR3 nucleotides read TGTGCCAGCAGTCCTATAACCTACGAGCAGTACTTC. The variable domain in full, with the rest retrieved from reference TRBV28 and TRBJ2-7, is DVKVTQSSRYLVKRTGEKVFLECVQDMDHENMFWYRQDPGLGLRLIYFSYDVKMKEKGDIPEGYSVSREKKERFSLILESASTNQTSMYLCASSPITYEQYFGPGTRLTVT.

The chain has TRBV6-5 and TRBJ1-2, with 11 bases identical to TRBD1. The CDR3 sequence is 15 residues long. Germline CDR1 is MNHEY and CDR2 is SVGAGI. Germline trimming cut 4 bases from V and 6 bases from J; bases unmatched to any gene: 7. CDR3 sequence reads: CASSSGDRGVDGYTF. The CDR3 bases are TGTGCCAGCAGTTCGGGGGACAGGGGGGTGGATGGCTACACCTTC.

Worth noting for this clone: At the DNA level, this CDR3 is encoded by other sequences in the same sample as well. V usage is TRBV9 and J usage is TRBJ1-2; the D gene is possibly TRBD1 (5 bases). Germline CDR1 and CDR2: SGDLS and YYNGEE. With 2 bases removed from V and 2 bases from J, the gap between germline ends came to 7 bases. This CDR3 is 13 amino acids long. The DNA for the CDR3 is TGTGCCAGCAGCGTGCAGGGAAACTATGGCTACACCTTC. Its protein is CASSVQGNYGYTF.

The chain is built from TRBV27 and TRBJ1-1; 7 bases match TRBD1. Germline CDR1 MNHEY, CDR2 SMNVEV (reference sequence). V dropped 2 bases and J dropped 3; count of bases not matched to a gene: 0. The CDR3 loop spans 13 amino acids. The CDR3 here is CASSLDRDTEAFF. The DNA of the CDR3 is TGTGCCAGCAGTTTAGACAGGGACACTGAAGCTTTCTTT.

The chain joins TRBV9 to TRBJ2-2; 10 nucleotides match TRBD2. The CDR3 is made up of 19 amino acids. Losses at the gene ends were 0 bases for V and 1 base for J; bases not matched to a gene: 9. Germline V CDR1 and CDR2: SGDLS, YYNGEE. The CDR3 is CASSVASSGRNRNTGELFF. The CDR3 region has the DNA TGTGCCAGCAGCGTAGCGAGTAGCGGGAGGAATAGGAACACCGGGGAGCTGTTTTTT.

This rearrangement joins TRBV9 to TRBJ2-1; 7 nucleotides agree with TRBD1. Trimming at V came to 4 bases and at J to 4 bases, leaving 8 bases not matched to a gene. The CDR3 has 15 residues. Germline CDR1 reads SGDLS; CDR2 reads YYNGEE. CDR3 bases: TGTGCCAGCAGCCCGGGACAGATACCTTACAATGAGCAGTTCTTC. Amino acids: CASSPGQIPYNEQFF.

With regard to this clone: The identical CDR3 is also encoded by other nucleotide sequences in the sample. The chain has TRBV7-8 and TRBJ1-5; no clear D. From germline, CDR1 is SGHVS and CDR2 FQNEAQ. V gave up 1 base and J gave up 0 bases, with 10 bases separating them. CDR3 length: 16 residues. CDR3 bases: TGTGCCAGCAGCTTAGAAGGACTCTATAGCAATCAGCCCCAGCATTTT. It is translated as CASSLEGLYSNQPQHF.

This rearrangement joins TRBV5-4 to TRBJ2-7; the D call may be TRBD1 or TRBD2 (5 bases each). The CDR3 spans 14 residues. V was clipped by 4 bases and J by 3 bases, with 14 bases between them. Germline V gene data show CDR1 as SGHNT and CDR2 as YYREEE (reference sequence). CDR3 nucleotides: TGTGCCAGCAGCGAACCGGGACCTATCTACGAGCAGTACTTC. Translation gives CASSEPGPIYEQYF. Together with reference TRBV5-4 and TRBJ2-7, the CDR3 gives the full variable domain: ETGVTQSPTHLIKTRGQQVTLRCSSQSGHNTVSWYQQALGQGPQFIFQYYREEENGRGNFPPRFSGLQFPNYSSELNVNALELDDSALYLCASSEPGPIYEQYFGPGTRLTVT.

This chain joins TRBV11-3 and TRBJ2-3; possibly TRBD2 for D (6 bases). The CDR3 runs 15 residues. CDR1 and CDR2 from the germline V gene are SGHNT and YENEEA. The V and J ends lost 6 bases and 4 bases respectively, with 17 bases between them. The CDR3 coding sequence is TGTGCCAGCAGTCCCGCCTCATCGGGGGCAGATACGCAGTATTTT. This sequence encodes CASSPASSGADTQYF.

The genes are TRBV14 and TRBJ2-3; tentatively, D is TRBD1 (5 bases). The CDR3 has 13 amino acids. V was trimmed by 3 bases and J by 4 bases, leaving 8 bases between them. Germline CDR1 and CDR2: SGHDN and FVKESK. CDR3 region: CASSQIGADTQYF. CDR3 DNA sequence: TGTGCCAGCAGCCAGATAGGGGCAGATACGCAGTATTTT.

The V gene is TRBV6-5, the J gene TRBJ1-2, with TRBD1 as a possible D gene (5 bases). CDR1 MNHEY and CDR2 SVGAGI come from the germline V gene. The CDR3 has 12 residues. V lost 4 bases and J 7 bases, leaving 10 bases between the germline ends. CDR3 coding DNA: TGTGCCAGCAGTTGGGGGATAGGTGGCTACACCTTC. It specifies CASSWGIGGYTF.

The chain uses TRBV4-1 and TRBJ2-3, with 8 bases fitting TRBD2. V gave up 0 bases and J gave up 3 bases; unmatched junction bases: 8. The CDR3 covers 17 residues. Germline-derived CDR1 and CDR2 are MGHRA and YSYEKL. The CDR3 loop reads CASSQDGSGSGTDTQYF. The DNA for the CDR3 is TGCGCCAGCAGCCAAGATGGGAGCGGGAGTGGGACAGATACGCAGTATTTT.

Comment on this clone: Other DNA sequences in the sample encode the same CDR3. The genes are TRBV5-4 and TRBJ2-2; D tentatively fits TRBD1 or TRBD2 (5 bases each). The CDR3 covers 15 residues. V lost 0 bases and J lost 1, with 7 bases in between. Germline CDR1 reads SGHNT; CDR2 reads YYREEE (reference sequence). The CDR3 sequence: CASSLGGVNTGELFF. Written as DNA, the CDR3 is TGTGCCAGCAGCTTGGGAGGGGTGAACACCGGGGAGCTGTTTTTT.

This chain uses TRBV28 with TRBJ1-2, with D perhaps TRBD1 (5 bases). V was trimmed by 3 bases and J by 8 bases, leaving 10 bases between them. CDR1 MDHEN and CDR2 SYDVKM come from the germline V gene. The CDR3 has 12 amino acids. CDR3 amino acids: CASSLGVIGYTF. CDR3 DNA sequence: TGTGCCAGCAGTTTGGGGGTGATCGGCTACACCTTC.

The rearrangement uses TRBV5-6 and TRBJ2-1; no reliable D call. Trimming took 7 bases from V and 4 from J, leaving 9 bases between them. The CDR3 covers 12 residues. CDR1 and CDR2 from the germline V gene are SGHDT and YYEEEE. In DNA, the CDR3 is TGTGCCAGCGCTGGTGGGTACAATGAGCAGTTCTTC. Translating it yields CASAGGYNEQFF.

The gene calls are TRBV19 and TRBJ2-6, with D possibly being TRBD1 or TRBD2 (6 bases each). The germline CDR1 and CDR2 sequences are LNHDA and SQIVND (reference sequence). V lost 5 bases and J lost 4, with 18 bases in between. There are 17 residues in the CDR3. The CDR3 bases are TGTGCCAGTAGTCTATGGACAGCGGGTCCAGGGGCCAACGTCCTGACTTTC. Translated, it gives CASSLWTAGPGANVLTF.

The chain is built from TRBV6-5 and TRBJ2-1, with 8 positions matching TRBD2. This CDR3 contains 15 residues. Germline-derived CDR1 and CDR2 are MNHEY and SVGAGI. V dropped 8 bases and J dropped 4; count of bases not matched to a gene: 10. The chain's CDR3 is CASAGGPGGYNEQFF. The CDR3 nucleotides are TGTGCCAGCGCGGGGGGACCCGGAGGGTACAATGAGCAGTTCTTC.

CDR3 region: CASSPPTSRSYEQYF. As DNA, the CDR3 is TGTGCCAGTAGCCCCCCGACTAGCCGGTCCTACGAGCAGTACTTC. The chain links TRBV19 to TRBJ2-7; 7 positions agree with TRBD2. Germline CDR1 reads LNHDA; CDR2 reads SQIVND (reference sequence). V dropped 6 bases and J dropped 1; count of bases not matched to a gene: 9. CDR3 length equals 15 residues.

This clone is a singleton in its sample. The genes are TRBV25-1 and TRBJ1-1, with D unresolved. The length of the CDR3 is 18 residues. The V and J ends lost 5 bases and 4 bases respectively, with 26 bases between them. From germline, CDR1 is MGHDK and CDR2 SYGVNS. In DNA form, the CDR3 reads TGTGCCAGCAGTCCACGTGGAAGGGTTGGGGTTACGAGCACTGAAGCTTTCTTT. Protein sequence: CASSPRGRVGVTSTEAFF.

The chain joins TRBV11-3 to TRBJ2-5, with 11 bases lining up with TRBD2. The CDR3 extends over 15 amino acids. Germline V gene data show CDR1 as SGHNT and CDR2 as YENEEA. V shed 5 bases, J shed 5 bases, and the junction held 7 bases outside the gene matches. CDR3 sequence reads: CASSLTSGSGETQYF. DNA of the CDR3: TGTGCCAGCAGCCTCACTAGCGGGAGTGGGGAGACCCAGTACTTC.

The chain links TRBV14 to TRBJ2-1, with 9 nucleotides matching TRBD2. V gave up 4 bases and J gave up 4 bases; unmatched junction bases: 11. This CDR3 spans 17 amino acids. The germline CDR1 and CDR2 sequences are SGHDN and FVKESK. The CDR3 spells CASSLRLAAYLYNEQFF. The CDR3 bases are TGTGCCAGCAGCCTCCGACTAGCGGCCTATCTATACAATGAGCAGTTCTTC.

The chain carries TRBV7-3 and TRBJ2-1; D is possibly TRBD2 (5 bases). Germline CDR1 is SGHTA and CDR2 is FQGTGA. Trimming left V 1 base short and J 8 bases short, with 6 bases between. The CDR3 spans 12 residues. The CDR3 sequence is CASSLRRDEQFF. In DNA form, the CDR3 reads TGTGCCAGCAGCTTAAGGCGGGATGAGCAGTTCTTC.

The V call is TRBV11-2, the J call TRBJ2-2; 9 bases align to TRBD1. The CDR3 sequence is 16 residues long. Germline trimming cut 5 bases from V and 13 bases from J; bases unmatched to any gene: 17. Germline CDR1 is SGHAT and CDR2 is FQNNGV. In DNA form, the CDR3 reads TGTGCCAGCAGCCCGGACAGGGGTCCTTGGGTTCCCGCGCTGTTTTTT. Encoded protein: CASSPDRGPWVPALFF.

The rearrangement links TRBV5-1 to TRBJ2-5, with D perhaps matching TRBD2 (5 bases). Looked up from germline, CDR1 is SGHRS and CDR2 is YFSETQ. Trimming stripped 0 bases from V and 5 bases from J, with 14 bases between. The CDR3 is 15 residues long. The CDR3 reads CASSLASTQVETQYF. The CDR3 coding sequence is TGCGCCAGCAGCTTGGCTAGCACTCAGGTCGAGACCCAGTACTTC.